These 29 T cell receptor beta chains originate from one sample sequenced in a study of blood T cell repertoires in COVID-19. Assay: immunoSEQ multiplex PCR; the TCRdb copy retains only in-frame clones and omits some. The sample has tens of thousands of clones, 80% to 90% seen once. The specimen was peripheral blood. The receptor set was obtained from a woman older than 75 with active or convalescent COVID-19.

The chain is built from TRBV9 and TRBJ2-7; 7 bases are shared with TRBD1. With V trimmed by 3 bases and J by 2 bases, 5 bases remained unmatched. Germline assignment: CDR1 SGDLS and CDR2 YYNGEE. This CDR3 is built from 14 residues. The CDR3 DNA is TGTGCCAGCAGCGCCAGACAGGGTACCTACGAGCAGTACTTC. Protein: CASSARQGTYEQYF. Full variable domain (missing parts from reference TRBV9 and TRBJ2-7): DSGVTQTPKHLITATGQRVTLRCSPRSGDLSVYWYQQSLDQGLQFLIQYYNGEERAKGNILERFSAQQFPDLHSELNLSSLELGDSALYFCASSARQGTYEQYFGPGTRLTVT.

The chain employs TRBV2 and TRBJ2-5; 9 bases align to TRBD2. With 5 bases clipped from V and 2 bases from J, the junction kept 15 bases outside the gene matches. In germline, CDR1 is SNHLY, CDR2 FYNNEI. This CDR3 region has 18 residues. The CDR3 DNA is TGTGCCAGCAGTCAACAGGGGCCCCGAGCGGGGGGACAAGAGACCCAGTACTTC. Residues: CASSQQGPRAGGQETQYF.

The J gene is TRBJ2-2, the V gene TRBV2; maybe TRBD2 (6 bases). V was clipped by 1 base and J by 4 bases, with 13 bases between them. CDR1 is SNHLY, CDR2 FYNNEI, per germline. CDR3 length: 16 residues. For the CDR3, the DNA is TGTGCCAGCAGTGAAGGCGGTAGCGGCCGCACCGGGGAGCTGTTTTTT. Translation: CASSEGGSGRTGELFF.

The chain uses TRBV19 and TRBJ1-1; 10 nucleotides align to TRBD1. The trim removed 9 bases at V and 5 bases at J, leaving 9 bases unmatched. Germline CDR1 is LNHDA and CDR2 is SQIVND (reference sequence). This CDR3 has 14 amino acids. CDR3 nucleotide sequence: TGTGCCAGCGGATCAGACAGGGGGCGAACTGAAGCTTTCTTT. Encoded protein: CASGSDRGRTEAFF.

V gene TRBV6-2 or TRBV6-3 combines with J gene TRBJ1-5; D ambiguous. V was clipped by 4 bases and J by 0 bases, with 16 bases between them. The CDR3 sequence is 17 residues long. The V gene's germline CDR1 is MNHEY and CDR2 SVGEGT. The chain's CDR3 is CASSFRLTWYSNQPQHF. The CDR3 DNA reads TGTGCCAGCAGTTTCCGACTGACTTGGTATAGCAATCAGCCCCAGCATTTT.

The chain joins TRBV6-6 to TRBJ2-3, with 8 bases that match TRBD2. Germline V lookup: CDR1 MNHNY, CDR2 SVGAGI (reference sequence). The J segment lost 4 bases and the V segment lost 6 bases, leaving 9 bases of the junction unmatched. The CDR3 sequence is 15 residues long. The DNA for the CDR3 is TGTGCCAGCAGGGAAGGCCTAGCGGGTGCAGATACGCAGTATTTT. Protein product: CASREGLAGADTQYF.

J is TRBJ2-7 and V is TRBV2, with 10 bases aligning to TRBD2. In germline, CDR1 is SNHLY, CDR2 FYNNEI. The CDR3 is made up of 14 amino acids. The J segment lost 9 bases and the V segment lost 4 bases, leaving 9 bases of the junction unmatched. The CDR3 DNA is TGTGCCAGCAGTGCAAATCTAGCGGGAGAAGGGCAGTACTTC. It codes for CASSANLAGEGQYF.

This clone was seen only once. The V call is TRBV4-2, the J call TRBJ1-6; TRBD1 might be the D (6 bases). Trimming took 0 bases from V and 2 from J, leaving 8 bases between them. The CDR3 covers 16 residues. CDR1 and CDR2 from the germline V gene are LGHNA and YNFKEQ. The CDR3 protein is CASSQEAGAYNSPLHF. CDR3 DNA sequence: TGTGCCAGCAGCCAAGAGGCAGGGGCCTATAATTCACCCCTCCACTTT.

V and J are TRBV9 and TRBJ1-1; the D gene is possibly TRBD1 (6 bases). V lost 4 bases and J lost 5, with 18 bases in between. Germline CDR1 is SGDLS and CDR2 is YYNGEE. This CDR3 spans 15 amino acids. CDR3 coding DNA: TGTGCCAGCAGCCCCAGGGGAAGGGGAAGGACTGAAGCTTTCTTT. The encoded protein is CASSPRGRGRTEAFF. Variable domain in full (rest from reference TRBV9 and TRBJ1-1): DSGVTQTPKHLITATGQRVTLRCSPRSGDLSVYWYQQSLDQGLQFLIQYYNGEERAKGNILERFSAQQFPDLHSELNLSSLELGDSALYFCASSPRGRGRTEAFFGQGTRLTVV.

The rearrangement links TRBV7-2 to TRBJ1-1, with TRBD1 matching over 7 bases. This CDR3 is 16 amino acids long. Germline V CDR1 and CDR2: SGHTA, FQGNSA. Trimming at V came to 5 bases and at J to 4 bases, leaving 13 bases not matched to a gene. The CDR3 sequence is CASSAGQPAVGTEAFF. The CDR3 region has the DNA TGTGCCAGCAGCGCGGGACAGCCCGCCGTCGGCACTGAAGCTTTCTTT.

V is TRBV5-4 and J is TRBJ2-3, with 7 bases identical to TRBD1. The germline V gene has CDR1 SGHNT and CDR2 YYREEE (reference sequence). The CDR3 runs 14 residues. V dropped 6 bases and J dropped 0; count of bases not matched to a gene: 4. CDR3 sequence: CASTGTASTDTQYF. The CDR3 region has the DNA TGTGCCAGCACCGGGACAGCTAGCACAGATACGCAGTATTTT.

As DNA, the CDR3 is TGTGCCTGGAGTCCCCGGACACAACCTATTGAGGGCTACACCTTC. Its protein is CAWSPRTQPIEGYTF. The chain joins TRBV30 to TRBJ1-2; tentative D call: TRBD1 (5 bases). The V end was cut by 2 bases, the J end by 8 bases, with 21 bases between. This CDR3 has 15 amino acids. CDR1 and CDR2 from the germline V gene are GTSNPN and SVGIG (reference sequence).

The rearrangement links TRBV24-1 to TRBJ2-2, with 8 bases lining up with TRBD1. This CDR3 comprises 17 residues. Germline assignment: CDR1 KGHDR and CDR2 SFDVKD. With 5 bases clipped from V and 1 base from J, the junction kept 8 bases outside the gene matches. The CDR3 DNA is TGTGCCACCAGTGTCGGGGACGGACAGGGGAACACCGGGGAGCTGTTTTTT. Protein: CATSVGDGQGNTGELFF.

This chain connects TRBV2 to TRBJ2-4; D perhaps matches TRBD1 (6 bases). Germline-derived CDR1 and CDR2 are SNHLY and FYNNEI. This CDR3 is built from 12 residues. V was trimmed by 6 bases and J by 8 bases, leaving 11 bases between them. The CDR3 loop reads CASRDRWDIQYF. The CDR3 DNA follows: TGTGCCAGCAGGGACAGATGGGACATTCAGTACTTC.

The V gene is TRBV2, the J gene TRBJ2-1, with TRBD1 identical over 8 bases. This CDR3 contains 13 residues. The V gene end was trimmed by 4 bases and the J gene end by 7 bases; junction bases not matched to a gene: 3. Germline CDR1 reads SNHLY; CDR2 reads FYNNEI. The CDR3 loop is CASSVQGANEQFF. The CDR3 nucleotides read TGTGCCAGCAGTGTCCAGGGGGCGAATGAGCAGTTCTTC. The variable domain in full, completed from reference TRBV2 and TRBJ2-1, reads EPEVTQTPSHQVTQMGQEVILRCVPISNHLYFYWYRQILGQKVEFLVSFYNNEISEKSEIFDDQFSVERPDGSNFTLKIRSTKLEDSAMYFCASSVQGANEQFFGPGTRLTVL.

This rearrangement joins TRBV9 to TRBJ2-5, with 12 bases that match TRBD1. CDR3 length equals 16 residues. Germline CDR1 SGDLS, CDR2 YYNGEE. V dropped 3 bases and J dropped 5; count of bases not matched to a gene: 8. The CDR3 DNA is TGTGCCAGCAGCGCCCCCGGGACAGGGGGCGGGGAGACCCAGTACTTC. The encoded protein is CASSAPGTGGGETQYF.

V gene TRBV6-5 combines with J gene TRBJ1-2; 8 bases align to TRBD1. Germline CDR1 is MNHEY and CDR2 is SVGAGI. This CDR3 region has 16 residues. The V gene end was trimmed by 2 bases and the J gene end by 2 bases; junction bases not matched to a gene: 7. The CDR3: CASSYNHRTGNYGYTF. The CDR3, as DNA: TGTGCCAGCAGTTACAATCATAGGACAGGGAACTATGGCTACACCTTC.

The chain couples TRBV7-9 to TRBJ2-3; 9 nucleotides line up with TRBD1. Germline CDR1 and CDR2: SEHNR and FQNEAQ (reference sequence). The V gene end was trimmed by 5 bases and the J gene end by 0 bases; junction bases not matched to a gene: 9. The CDR3 is 17 residues long. CDR3 sequence (DNA): TGTGCCAGCAGCGCCCGGGACAGGGCCGGTAGCACAGATACGCAGTATTTT. This gives the protein CASSARDRAGSTDTQYF.

The V call is TRBV6-6, the J call TRBJ1-2, with TRBD1 as a possible D gene (6 bases). V dropped 8 bases and J dropped 8 bases, with 15 bases sitting between them. The germline V gene has CDR1 MNHNY and CDR2 SVGAGI (reference sequence). CDR3 size: 12 residues. The DNA for the CDR3 is TGTGCCAGCGAACAGGGAGCTCGGGGCTACACCTTC. This translates into CASEQGARGYTF.

The chain uses TRBV3-1 (or the pseudogene TRBV3-2) and TRBJ2-7; possibly TRBD1 for D (5 bases). Trimming cost V 6 bases and J 2 bases, with 8 bases left between them. The CDR3 sequence is 12 residues long. The germline gives CDR1 LGHDT, CDR2 YNNKEL (reference sequence). The CDR3, as DNA: TGTGCCAGCAGTAGACAGACCTACGAGCAGTACTTC. Translating gives CASSRQTYEQYF.

V is TRBV3-1 (or the pseudogene TRBV3-2) and J is TRBJ2-5; 7 bases are shared with TRBD2. The CDR3 is 14 residues long. Germline V gene sequence: CDR1 LGHDT, CDR2 YNNKEL (reference sequence). The ends lost 0 bases at V and 4 bases at J; junction bases unmatched: 2. The CDR3 spells CASSQDSGGETQYF. In nucleotides, the CDR3 is TGTGCCAGCAGCCAAGATTCGGGGGGAGAGACCCAGTACTTC.

This rearrangement joins TRBV7-2 to TRBJ1-5, with D possibly TRBD1 on 6 matching bases. Trimming removed 6 bases at V and 5 bases at J, with 17 bases between. Germline V gene sequence: CDR1 SGHTA, CDR2 FQGNSA. The CDR3 contains 15 residues. CDR3 in amino acids: CASSYSGRGYQPQHF. The DNA of the CDR3 is TGTGCCAGCAGTTATAGTGGCAGGGGCTATCAGCCCCAGCATTTT.

J is TRBJ1-6 and V is TRBV11-1; D uncertain. V lost 6 bases and J lost 9, with 15 bases in between. Germline assignment: CDR1 SGHAT and CDR2 FQDESV (reference sequence). CDR3 size: 14 residues. The CDR3 is CASSIMTSPSPLHF. The CDR3 coding sequence is TGTGCCAGCAGTATAATGACATCCCCTTCACCCCTCCACTTT.

The chain employs TRBV29-1 and TRBJ1-1; 9 bases fit TRBD1. V was clipped by 4 bases and J by 5 bases; unmatched bases: 14. This CDR3 spans 16 amino acids. In germline, CDR1 is SQVTM, CDR2 ANQGSEA. The CDR3 DNA reads as TGCAGCGTTGGTCTGGGGGCTAGACAGGGGGGAACTGAAGCTTTCTTT. Protein sequence: CSVGLGARQGGTEAFF. Combining the CDR3 with reference TRBV29-1 and TRBJ1-1 gives the whole variable domain SAVISQKPSRDICQRGTSLTIQCQVDSQVTMMFWYRQQPGQSLTLIATANQGSEATYESGFVIDKFPISRPNLTFSTLTVSNMSPEDSSIYLCSVGLGARQGGTEAFFGQGTRLTVV.

This chain's CDR3 is CASSSGWQEQFF. DNA for the CDR3: TGTGCCAGCAGCTCTGGTTGGCAGGAGCAGTTCTTC. The chain combines TRBV11-2 with TRBJ2-1; D unclear. Germline-derived CDR1 and CDR2 are SGHAT and FQNNGV. V was clipped by 4 bases and J by 10 bases, with 11 bases between them. The CDR3 runs to 12 residues.

The gene calls are TRBV11-3 and TRBJ2-7; maybe TRBD2 (6 bases). CDR3 length: 11 amino acids. V was pared by 4 bases and J by 10 bases, with 11 bases between. CDR1 is SGHNT and CDR2 is YENEEA in the germline V gene. The CDR3 sequence is CASSSSGFQYF. The DNA of the CDR3 is TGTGCCAGCAGCTCGAGCGGGTTCCAGTACTTC.

V is TRBV11-3 and J is TRBJ2-5; D uncertain. The CDR3 is 12 residues long. The germline V gene has CDR1 SGHNT and CDR2 YENEEA. The V end was cut by 5 bases, the J end by 3 bases, with 7 bases between. The CDR3 sequence: CASSPREETQYF. CDR3 coding DNA: TGTGCCAGCAGCCCACGGGAAGAGACCCAGTACTTC.

This chain joins TRBV6-6 and TRBJ1-4; the D gene is possibly TRBD1 (5 bases). This CDR3 spans 15 amino acids. Deletions cut 2 bases from V and 8 bases from J, with 15 bases between. Germline-derived CDR1 and CDR2 are MNHNY and SVGAGI (reference sequence). This CDR3 is CASSYTGGVKEKLFF. As DNA, the CDR3 is TGTGCCAGCAGTTACACCGGGGGGGTTAAGGAAAAACTGTTTTTT.

The gene calls are TRBV28 and TRBJ1-3; TRBD1 agrees at 7 bases. The CDR3 has 14 amino acids. The germline gives CDR1 MDHEN, CDR2 SYDVKM. J lost 0 bases, V lost 6 bases, and 2 bases had no gene match. The CDR3 DNA is TGTGCCAGCAGGGGACAGCACTCTGGAAACACCATATATTTT. Protein product: CASRGQHSGNTIYF.